Following are 21 T cell receptor beta chains from one sample sequenced in a study of blood T cell repertoires in COVID-19. The method was immunoSEQ multiplex PCR; TCRdb's version includes in-frame clones alone and lacks a portion of them. Of about 250,000 clones in the sample, around 85% were seen once. Sequenced: PBMCs or T cells enriched from blood (not recorded which). Source of these receptors: a woman between 45 and 60 years old with acute COVID-19.

V usage is TRBV9 and J usage is TRBJ1-4, with D hard to call. This CDR3 is built from 14 residues. V was trimmed by 1 base and J by 4 bases, leaving 8 bases between them. Germline loops: CDR1 SGDLS, CDR2 YYNGEE. The CDR3 bases are TGTGCCAGCAGCGTAAGGGAGCATAATGAAAAACTGTTTTTT. It is translated as CASSVREHNEKLFF.

The V call is TRBV10-2, the J call TRBJ1-3; D possibly corresponds to TRBD1 (5 bases). The V end was cut by 8 bases, the J end by 2 bases, with 10 bases between. Germline loops: CDR1 WSHSY, CDR2 SAAADI. The CDR3 sequence is 13 residues long. The CDR3 loop is CASGAQPGNTIYF. DNA of the CDR3: TGCGCCAGCGGGGCCCAGCCTGGAAACACCATATATTTT.

CDR3 in amino acids: CASSEIQGNYGYTF. The DNA for the CDR3 is TGCGCCAGCAGCGAGATACAGGGGAACTATGGCTACACCTTC. The chain couples TRBV5-1 to TRBJ1-2; 7 nucleotides align to TRBD1. Trimming removed 4 bases from V and 2 bases from J; junction bases left unmatched: 5. The length of the CDR3 is 14 residues. Germline V gives CDR1 SGHRS, CDR2 YFSETQ.

This clone was counted a single time. The chain couples TRBV19 to TRBJ1-1; D is undetermined. Germline V gives CDR1 LNHDA, CDR2 SQIVND (reference sequence). V was cut by 4 bases and J by 1 base, with 7 bases left in between. The CDR3 has 13 amino acids. The CDR3 bases are TGTGCCAGTAGTAACAGCCCGAACACTGAAGCTTTCTTT. It specifies CASSNSPNTEAFF.

CDR3 nucleotides: TGTGCCACCAGATCTCTCGGACAGACAAACACAGATACGCAGTATTTT. Translation: CATRSLGQTNTDTQYF. The V call is TRBV15, the J call TRBJ2-3; TRBD1 might be the D (6 bases). Germline-derived CDR1 and CDR2 are LNHNV and YYDKDF (reference sequence). V was shortened by 6 bases and J by 2 bases, with 18 bases between the two germline ends. CDR3 length equals 16 residues.

This chain connects TRBV7-3 to TRBJ1-1, with D possibly being TRBD1 (6 bases). Germline loops: CDR1 SGHTA, CDR2 FQGTGA. The CDR3 extends over 12 amino acids. V lost 9 bases, J lost 1 base, and 9 bases lay in between. In nucleotides, the CDR3 is TGTGCCAGTCAGGGGCAGAACACTGAAGCTTTCTTT. Its translation is CASQGQNTEAFF. The complete variable domain, with remaining parts taken from reference TRBV7-3 and TRBJ1-1, reads GAGVSQTPSNKVTEKGKYVELRCDPISGHTALYWYRQSLGQGPEFLIYFQGTGAADDSGLPNDRFFAVRPEGSVSTLKIQRTERGDSAVYLCASQGQNTEAFFGQGTRLTVV.

This chain links TRBV5-1 with TRBJ1-1; 7 bases are a match to TRBD1. The CDR3 consists of 15 residues. Germline CDR1 is SGHRS and CDR2 is YFSETQ. Unmatched junction bases numbered 7, after V lost 4 bases and J lost 1 base. In DNA form, the CDR3 reads TGCGCCAGCAGCCGCACAGGGGAGCGGAACACTGAAGCTTTCTTT. Translation: CASSRTGERNTEAFF.

There are a few counts of this clone. The chain carries TRBV5-6 and TRBJ1-6; no clear D. This CDR3 spans 14 amino acids. With 2 bases removed from V and 9 bases from J, the gap between germline ends came to 12 bases. Germline CDR1 reads SGHDT; CDR2 reads YYEEEE. Here the CDR3 reads CASSLTAFGSPLHF. The CDR3 nucleotides are TGTGCCAGCAGCTTAACAGCCTTCGGTTCACCCCTCCACTTT.

The V call is TRBV19, the J call TRBJ1-3; 8 bases map to TRBD1. The V gene's germline CDR1 is LNHDA and CDR2 SQIVND (reference sequence). J lost 0 bases, V lost 5 bases, and 3 bases had no gene match. This CDR3 comprises 15 residues. The CDR3 DNA is TGTGCCAGTAGTGAGGGACAGGCCTCTGGAAACACCATATATTTT. This gives the protein CASSEGQASGNTIYF.

The CDR3 here is CASSYGGVVTDTQYF. The DNA for the CDR3 is TGTGCCAGCAGTTATGGAGGGGTCGTCACAGATACGCAGTATTTT. The rearrangement uses TRBV6-2 or TRBV6-3 and TRBJ2-3; maybe TRBD2 (6 bases). The CDR3 has 15 amino acids. Germline lookup yields CDR1 MNHEY and CDR2 SVGEGT. The V end was cut by 3 bases, the J end by 2 bases, with 12 bases between.

This chain uses TRBV5-1 with TRBJ2-7; 12 bases fit TRBD1. CDR1 and CDR2 from the germline V gene are SGHRS and YFSETQ. Losses at the gene ends were 4 bases for V and 7 bases for J; bases not matched to a gene: 6. The CDR3 has 14 amino acids. This CDR3 is CASSPGQGAWEQYF. The CDR3 coding sequence is TGCGCCAGCAGCCCGGGACAGGGGGCTTGGGAGCAGTACTTC. Supplemented by reference TRBV5-1 and TRBJ2-7, the full variable domain reads KAGVTQTPRYLIKTRGQQVTLSCSPISGHRSVSWYQQTPGQGLQFLFEYFSETQRNKGNFPGRFSGRQFSNSRSEMNVSTLELGDSALYLCASSPGQGAWEQYFGPGTRLTVT.

This chain connects TRBV19 to TRBJ1-2; TRBD1 aligns across 9 bases. Germline lookup yields CDR1 LNHDA and CDR2 SQIVND (reference sequence). Trimming took 5 bases from V and 6 from J; bases not matched to a gene: 10. The CDR3 totals 15 residues. CDR3 residues: CASSLRDRAFNGYTF. CDR3 DNA sequence: TGTGCCAGTAGTCTCCGGGACAGGGCATTCAATGGCTACACCTTC.

The chain combines TRBV3-1 (or the pseudogene TRBV3-2) with TRBJ1-6, with 7 bases that match TRBD1. CDR3 length: 15 residues. Looked up from germline, CDR1 is LGHDT and CDR2 is YNNKEL (reference sequence). J gave up 7 bases and V 1 base, and 4 bases lay outside the gene matches. CDR3 protein: CASSQAGTANSPLHF. DNA for the CDR3: TGTGCCAGCAGCCAAGCCGGGACAGCAAATTCACCCCTCCACTTT.

This chain joins TRBV11-2 and TRBJ2-5; 7 bases map to TRBD2. Trimming removed 5 bases from V and 9 bases from J; junction bases left unmatched: 9. The CDR3 totals 13 residues. CDR1 and CDR2 (germline): SGHAT, FQNNGV. The CDR3 nucleotides read TGTGCCAGCAGCCCCGGGAGAGGGAGGGCCCAGTACTTC. This gives the protein CASSPGRGRAQYF.

V usage is TRBV5-8 and J usage is TRBJ1-5; 9 nucleotides agree with TRBD1. The V and J ends lost 2 bases and 7 bases, in that order; junction bases with no gene match: 4. Germline CDR1 is SGHTS and CDR2 is YDEGEE. This CDR3 region has 14 residues. The CDR3 coding sequence is TGTGCCAGCAGCTTACAGGGGGCGGACCAGCCCCAGCATTTT. Translated: CASSLQGADQPQHF. Filled out from reference TRBV5-8 and TRBJ1-5, the complete variable domain reads EAGVTQSPTHLIKTRGQQATLRCSPISGHTSVYWYQQALGLGLQFLLWYDEGEERNRGNFPPRFSGRQFPNYSSELNVNALELEDSALYLCASSLQGADQPQHFGDGTRLSIL.

This chain uses TRBV24-1 with TRBJ1-1, with D uncertain. CDR3 size: 14 residues. CDR1 and CDR2 from the germline V gene are KGHDR and SFDVKD. V was cut by 8 bases and J by 3 bases, with 15 bases left in between. The CDR3 DNA reads as TGTGCCACCACACCCCTTAGGAGAGACACTGAAGCTTTCTTT. Its protein is CATTPLRRDTEAFF.

The V call is TRBV5-6, the J call TRBJ2-6; 7 positions agree with TRBD2. The CDR3 is 17 residues long. With 5 bases clipped from V and 1 base from J, the junction kept 9 bases outside the gene matches. Germline loops: CDR1 SGHDT, CDR2 YYEEEE. The CDR3 nucleotides read TGTGCCAGCAGTACGGGAGGCAGAGCTTCTGGGGCCAACGTCCTGACTTTC. This gives the protein CASSTGGRASGANVLTF.

This clone came up many times. The V and J genes are TRBV6-5 and TRBJ1-2; D is ambiguous. V lost 6 bases to trimming and J lost 4 bases, with 15 bases between them. CDR1 and CDR2 from the germline V gene are MNHEY and SVGAGI. The CDR3 runs 14 residues. CDR3 amino acids: CASSQRGFSYGYTF. CDR3 sequence (DNA): TGTGCCAGCAGCCAACGAGGGTTCAGCTATGGCTACACCTTC.

The CDR3 DNA follows: TGTGCCAGCAGCCAAGGCGACACAGGGGAGTTGGATGGCTACACCTTC. Protein product: CASSQGDTGELDGYTF. The rearrangement uses TRBV14 and TRBJ1-2, with 7 bases fitting TRBD1. Germline values: CDR1 SGHDN, CDR2 FVKESK. The junction had 11 bases not matched to a gene; V was cut back by 1 base and J by 6 bases. There are 16 residues in the CDR3.

This chain joins TRBV30 and TRBJ2-2; 8 nucleotides match TRBD2. The CDR3 extends over 14 amino acids. The junction had 7 bases not matched to a gene; V was cut back by 5 bases and J by 5 bases. In germline, CDR1 is GTSNPN, CDR2 SVGIG (reference sequence). The CDR3 is CAWGRGGDTGELFF. The DNA for the CDR3 is TGTGCCTGGGGTCGGGGGGGGGATACCGGGGAGCTGTTTTTT.

The CDR3 protein is CASSSSESGPTDTQYF. DNA for the CDR3: TGTGCCAGCAGCTCCTCCGAAAGCGGGCCCACAGATACGCAGTATTTT. This sequence joins TRBV7-3 and TRBJ2-3; D may be TRBD2 (6 bases). Germline V lookup: CDR1 SGHTA, CDR2 FQGTGA. V was trimmed by 4 bases and J by 2 bases, leaving 16 bases between them. The CDR3 has 16 amino acids.